A single sample is the source of the 2 T cell receptor beta chains below, sequenced in a study of blood T cell repertoires in COVID-19. Sequencing used immunoSEQ multiplex PCR; TCRdb keeps in-frame clones, though not all of them. The data hold about 140,000 clones, with over 60% observed a single time. Material for sequencing was peripheral blood. These receptors all come from an elderly man with acute or convalescent COVID-19.

The chain joins TRBV7-2 to TRBJ2-7; 8 bases line up with TRBD1. The germline V gene has CDR1 SGHTA and CDR2 FQGNSA. The CDR3 contains 14 residues. V shed 5 bases and J 7 bases; nucleotides not matched to a gene: 10. The DNA of the CDR3 is TGTGCCAGCAGCCTCCGACAGGGGCTAAGGGAGCAGTACTTC. The encoded protein is CASSLRQGLREQYF.

V and J are TRBV5-4 and TRBJ2-7; 7 positions agree with TRBD2. Germline lookup yields CDR1 SGHNT and CDR2 YYREEE (reference sequence). Trimming cost V 0 bases and J 3 bases; bases outside gene matches: 3. The CDR3 spans 14 residues. CDR3: CASSLGTRGYEQYF. CDR3 in DNA: TGTGCCAGCAGCTTGGGGACTAGGGGCTACGAGCAGTACTTC.